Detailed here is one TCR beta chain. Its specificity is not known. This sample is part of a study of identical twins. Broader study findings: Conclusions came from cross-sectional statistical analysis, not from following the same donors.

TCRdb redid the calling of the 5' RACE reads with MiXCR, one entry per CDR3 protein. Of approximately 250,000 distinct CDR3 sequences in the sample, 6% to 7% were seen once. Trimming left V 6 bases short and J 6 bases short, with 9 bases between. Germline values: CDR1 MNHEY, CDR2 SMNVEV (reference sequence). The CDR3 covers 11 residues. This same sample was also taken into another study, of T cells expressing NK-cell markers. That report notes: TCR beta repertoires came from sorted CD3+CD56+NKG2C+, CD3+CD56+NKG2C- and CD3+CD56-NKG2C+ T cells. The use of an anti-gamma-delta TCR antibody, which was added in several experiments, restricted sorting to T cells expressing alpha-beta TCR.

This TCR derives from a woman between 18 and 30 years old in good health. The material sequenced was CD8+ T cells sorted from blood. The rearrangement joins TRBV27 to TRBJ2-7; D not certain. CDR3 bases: TGTGCCAGCAGCGACCGGGCCGAGCAGTACTTC. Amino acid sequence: CASSDRAEQYF.